These 17 T cell receptor beta chains came from one sample sequenced in a study of identical twins. TCRdb reprocessed the 5' RACE reads with MiXCR, giving one entry per CDR3 protein. Of about 150,000 distinct CDR3 sequences listed, 3% to 4.5% are singletons. Input material: memory T cells sorted from blood. These receptors originate from a young man in good health.

This clonotype was seen repeatedly, ten times or more. The chain recombines TRBV27 with TRBJ2-3, with 7 bases matching TRBD2. This CDR3 spans 14 amino acids. V lost 4 bases, J lost 6 bases, and 7 bases stayed unmatched. Germline-derived CDR1 and CDR2 are MNHEY and SMNVEV (reference sequence). This CDR3 is CASSYAGVGDTQYF. In DNA form, the CDR3 reads TGTGCCAGCAGTTACGCGGGAGTTGGGGATACGCAGTATTTT.

In this sample, this clonotype turned up many times. This chain connects TRBV7-2 to TRBJ2-5; TRBD2 is a possible D gene (5 bases). This CDR3 comprises 14 residues. The V end was cut by 5 bases, the J end by 5 bases, with 15 bases between. Germline-derived CDR1 and CDR2 are SGHTA and FQGNSA. In DNA, the CDR3 is TGTGCCAGCAGCCCAGACGGATCGGGGGAGACCCAGTACTTC. It encodes CASSPDGSGETQYF.

This clonotype was observed many times. This rearrangement joins TRBV5-1 to TRBJ2-5; the D is unclear. The germline V gene has CDR1 SGHRS and CDR2 YFSETQ. The CDR3 length is 14 residues. With 1 base removed from V and 3 bases from J, the gap between germline ends came to 10 bases. CDR3 amino acids: CASSLWARKETQYF. CDR3 coding DNA: TGCGCCAGCAGCTTGTGGGCCCGTAAAGAGACCCAGTACTTC.

This clonotype was observed many times. The gene calls are TRBV20-1 and TRBJ1-6; D uncertain. Trimming took off 0 bases at V and 6 bases at J, with 9 bases between the two ends. The CDR3 has 14 amino acids. CDR1 and CDR2 from the germline V gene are DFQATT and SNEGSKA (reference sequence). CDR3 DNA: TGCAGTGCTAGAGATCACCCGGGTAATTCACCCCTCCACTTT. Its translation is CSARDHPGNSPLHF.

The table lists this clonotype with many counts. V gene TRBV12-3 or TRBV12-4 combines with J gene TRBJ2-5; D may be TRBD2 (6 bases). The length of the CDR3 is 13 residues. V dropped 3 bases and J dropped 4 bases, with 9 bases sitting between them. CDR3 loop: CASSFQAGETQYF. The CDR3, as DNA: TGTGCCAGCAGTTTCCAAGCGGGAGAGACCCAGTACTTC.

At least ten counts were recorded for this clonotype. The V call is TRBV12-3 or TRBV12-4, the J call TRBJ2-2; possibly TRBD2 for D (6 bases). Trimming pared 6 bases from V and 5 bases from J, leaving 13 bases between. The CDR3 extends over 14 amino acids. In DNA, the CDR3 is TGTGCCAGCAGAAGGGAGGTGGGGACCGGGGAGCTGTTTTTT. Translated, it gives CASRREVGTGELFF.

This clonotype was found a few times. The chain combines TRBV7-2 with TRBJ2-7; D is uncertain. CDR3 length: 13 amino acids. V gave up 5 bases and J gave up 2 bases, with 10 bases separating them. Germline loops: CDR1 SGHTA, CDR2 FQGNSA. The CDR3 reads CASSPTPPYEQYV. In nucleotides, the CDR3 is TGTGCCAGCAGCCCGACGCCCCCCTACGAGCAGTACGTC.

This clonotype was seen many times. This sequence joins TRBV18 and TRBJ1-6, with D perhaps TRBD1 (5 bases). V was shortened by 6 bases and J by 7 bases, with 19 bases between the two germline ends. Per germline, CDR1 KGHSH and CDR2 LQKENI. The length of the CDR3 is 16 residues. DNA of the CDR3: TGTGCCAGCTCTCCCGACAGCTTCCCTAGGAATTCACCCCTCCACTTT. Encoded protein: CASSPDSFPRNSPLHF. The full variable domain, in which reference TRBV18 and TRBJ1-6 provide the parts outside the CDR3, is NAGVMQNPRHLVRRRGQEARLRCSPMKGHSHVYWYRQLPEEGLKFMVYLQKENIIDESGMPKERFSAEFPKEGPSILRIQQVVRGDSAAYFCASSPDSFPRNSPLHFGNGTRLTVT.

This clonotype has a count of ten or more. The chain couples TRBV28 to TRBJ2-3, with TRBD1 identical over 8 bases. This CDR3 spans 16 amino acids. Trimming removed 1 base from V and 1 base from J; junction bases left unmatched: 4. Germline V gene data show CDR1 as MDHEN and CDR2 as SYDVKM. CDR3 coding DNA: TGTGCCAGCAGTTTATATCACAGGGGGGGCACAGATACGCAGTATTTT. This encodes CASSLYHRGGTDTQYF. The full variable domain, in which reference TRBV28 and TRBJ2-3 provide the parts outside the CDR3, is DVKVTQSSRYLVKRTGEKVFLECVQDMDHENMFWYRQDPGLGLRLIYFSYDVKMKEKGDIPEGYSVSREKKERFSLILESASTNQTSMYLCASSLYHRGGTDTQYFGPGTRLTVL.

In this sample, this clonotype turned up many times. The chain joins TRBV6-2 or TRBV6-3 to TRBJ2-1; D perhaps matches TRBD2 (5 bases). This CDR3 spans 12 amino acids. With 5 bases removed from V and 3 bases from J, the gap between germline ends came to 5 bases. Per germline, CDR1 MNHEY and CDR2 SVGEGT. The DNA of the CDR3 is TGTGCCAGCAGTACTAGCTACAATGAGCAGTTCTTC. Protein: CASSTSYNEQFF.

This clonotype has at least ten counts. The chain joins TRBV20-1 to TRBJ2-1; 15 bases map to TRBD2. V lost 6 bases to trimming and J lost 1 base; unmatched junction nucleotides: 4. This CDR3 has 16 residues. Germline lookup yields CDR1 DFQATT and CDR2 SNEGSKA (reference sequence). The CDR3 coding sequence is TGCAGTGCAGGGACTAGCGGGAGGTTGTCCTACAATGAGCAGTTCTTC. Amino acids: CSAGTSGRLSYNEQFF.

This clonotype was observed at least ten times. This rearrangement joins TRBV19 to TRBJ2-1; 7 bases are shared with TRBD2. The CDR3 is 14 residues long. The germline V gene encodes CDR1 LNHDA and CDR2 SQIVND (reference sequence). Trimming cost V 7 bases and J 5 bases; bases outside gene matches: 8. The CDR3 DNA is TGTGCCAGTAACCCCGGGAGGTTCCACAATGAGCAGTTCTTC. This codes for CASNPGRFHNEQFF.

This clonotype was recorded at least ten times. The chain employs TRBV27 and TRBJ1-1; D unresolved. Trimming stripped 6 bases from V and 1 base from J, with 15 bases between. The CDR3 consists of 15 residues. The germline V gene encodes CDR1 MNHEY and CDR2 SMNVEV (reference sequence). CDR3 region: CASRVGWAENTEAFF. The CDR3 DNA follows: TGTGCCAGCAGAGTTGGGTGGGCGGAGAACACTGAAGCTTTCTTT.

This clonotype showed up many times. This chain links TRBV12-3 or TRBV12-4 with TRBJ2-5; 8 bases line up with TRBD2. This CDR3 has 15 residues. Trimming at V came to 6 bases and at J to 2 bases, leaving 8 bases not matched to a gene. The CDR3 protein is CASRPNTSGQETQYF. The CDR3 DNA is TGTGCCAGCAGACCAAATACTAGCGGACAAGAGACCCAGTACTTC.

The table lists this clonotype with many counts. V gene TRBV7-8 combines with J gene TRBJ2-7; 8 positions match TRBD2. The CDR3 has 17 amino acids. Germline V lookup: CDR1 SGHVS, CDR2 FQNEAQ. V lost 2 bases to trimming and J lost 3 bases; unmatched junction nucleotides: 12. CDR3 nucleotide sequence: TGTGCCAGCAGCTTAACGGCCGGGGGGGTTCTCTACTACGAGCAGTACTTC. This gives the protein CASSLTAGGVLYYEQYF.

This clonotype was recorded many times. The chain is built from TRBV2 and TRBJ2-6; D call uncertain. Germline assignment: CDR1 SNHLY and CDR2 FYNNEI. V was pared by 1 base and J by 8 bases, with 9 bases between. The CDR3 is made up of 14 amino acids. The CDR3 bases are TGTGCCAGCAGTGAAGTCAAGGTGTCCAACGTCCTGACTTTC. This codes for CASSEVKVSNVLTF.

This clonotype was counted ten times or more. The chain links TRBV3-1 to TRBJ1-5; TRBD1 is a possible D gene (6 bases). This CDR3 comprises 15 residues. Germline CDR1 is LGHDT and CDR2 is YNNKEL (reference sequence). Trimming took 2 bases from V and 3 from J, leaving 11 bases between them. CDR3 nucleotides: TGTGCCAGCAGCCAAAGGGCAGGGGACAATCAGCCCCAGCATTTT. It encodes CASSQRAGDNQPQHF. The full variable domain, in which reference TRBV3-1 and TRBJ1-5 provide the parts outside the CDR3, is DTAVSQTPKYLVTQMGNDKSIKCEQNLGHDTMYWYKQDSKKFLKIMFSYNNKELIINETVPNRFSPKSPDKAHLNLHINSLELGDSAVYFCASSQRAGDNQPQHFGDGTRLSIL.